What follows are 24 T cell receptor beta chains derived from one specimen sequenced in a study of OX40 agonist ivuxolimab in advanced cancers. Clones were sequenced by immunoSEQ multiplex PCR, and TCRdb holds only the in-frame ones, with some missing. The table has under 80,000 clones, around nine tenths seen once; the top ten hold around 0.76%. The material sequenced was CD4+ or CD8+ T cells sorted from blood, taken in a trial of the OX40 agonist ivuxolimab. The receptors come from an adult with an advanced solid tumor such as melanoma, head and neck, liver or kidney cancer.

The CDR3 DNA follows: TGTGCCAGCAGCCCCCAGGGGGCGGCCGGTTCACCCCTCCACTTT. It specifies CASSPQGAAGSPLHF. The rearrangement joins TRBV7-9 to TRBJ1-6, with 8 bases identical to TRBD1. The CDR3 totals 15 residues. CDR1 and CDR2 from the germline V gene are SEHNR and FQNEAQ (reference sequence). After removal of 5 bases from V and 9 bases from J, the junction contained 9 bases not matched to a gene.

CDR3 residues: CASSRDNTYEQYF. The DNA of the CDR3 is TGTGCCAGCAGCCGGGACAACACCTACGAGCAGTACTTC. V is TRBV7-2 and J is TRBJ2-7, with a tentative D call TRBD1 (6 bases). This CDR3 is built from 13 residues. From germline, CDR1 is SGHTA and CDR2 FQGNSA. Trimming removed 5 bases from V and 2 bases from J, with 10 bases in between.

The count of this clone is one. The V call is TRBV7-9, the J call TRBJ2-7; D may match TRBD1 or TRBD2 (5 bases each). The CDR3 loop spans 15 amino acids. CDR1 SEHNR and CDR2 FQNEAQ come from the germline V gene (reference sequence). Trimming stripped 5 bases from V and 0 bases from J, with 14 bases between. In DNA, the CDR3 is TGTGCCAGCAGCCTCCAAGGGACCGACTCCTACGAGCAGTACTTC. This sequence encodes CASSLQGTDSYEQYF.

The chain combines TRBV2 with TRBJ2-7; D possibly matches TRBD1 or TRBD2 (5 bases each). The ends were cut back, 0 bases at V and 5 bases at J, with 8 bases in the middle. The CDR3 is made up of 13 amino acids. Germline values: CDR1 SNHLY, CDR2 FYNNEI. CDR3 sequence: CASSEAGDDEQYF. As DNA, the CDR3 is TGTGCCAGCAGTGAAGCAGGGGACGACGAGCAGTACTTC.

V gene TRBV16 combines with J gene TRBJ1-1; TRBD1 matches 10 bases. This CDR3 has 14 residues. Unmatched junction bases numbered 5, after V lost 3 bases and J lost 7 bases. Germline V gene data show CDR1 as KGHSY and CDR2 as FQNENV. The CDR3 DNA reads TGTGCCAGCAGCCACGACAGGGGGCAGAATGAAGCTTTCTTT. Translation gives CASSHDRGQNEAFF.

The chain uses TRBV7-3 and TRBJ2-2, with D perhaps assigned TRBD1 or TRBD2 (5 bases each). Germline V CDR1 and CDR2: SGHTA, FQGTGA. There are 16 residues in the CDR3. Trimming took 5 bases from V and 1 from J, leaving 14 bases between them. The CDR3 region is CASSQGAAKNTGELFF. The CDR3, as DNA: TGTGCCAGCAGCCAGGGAGCGGCCAAGAACACCGGGGAGCTGTTTTTT.

This clone was seen a single time. This chain uses TRBV7-2 with TRBJ2-1; no definite D call. Germline CDR1 is SGHTA and CDR2 is FQGNSA. The length of the CDR3 is 13 residues. Trimming cost V 4 bases and J 5 bases, with 9 bases left between them. CDR3 bases: TGTGCCAGCAGCTCCGGACCCAACAATGAGCAGTTCTTC. Its protein is CASSSGPNNEQFF.

The chain links TRBV29-1 to TRBJ2-3; D is unresolved. This CDR3 is built from 16 residues. The V and J ends lost 4 bases and 5 bases respectively, with 22 bases between them. The germline gives CDR1 SQVTM, CDR2 ANQGSEA. The CDR3 region is CSVAPRSIHLIDTQYF. CDR3 bases: TGCAGCGTTGCCCCAAGAAGTATCCACCTGATAGATACGCAGTATTTT.

The chain is built from TRBV4-3 and TRBJ1-1; D not resolved. Trimming took 0 bases from V and 4 from J, leaving 12 bases between them. Germline CDR1 LGHNA, CDR2 YSLEER. The CDR3 loop spans 15 amino acids. The CDR3: CASSQDRRAGTEAFF. The CDR3 DNA follows: TGCGCCAGCAGCCAAGACCGGCGGGCCGGCACTGAAGCTTTCTTT.

V is TRBV14 and J is TRBJ2-7, with D perhaps matching TRBD1 (6 bases). Germline V gene sequence: CDR1 SGHDN, CDR2 FVKESK. V shed 4 bases and J shed 3 bases, with 7 bases lying between them. The CDR3 covers 12 residues. CDR3: CASSRTVYEQYF. CDR3 bases: TGTGCCAGCAGCCGGACAGTCTACGAGCAGTACTTC.

The gene calls are TRBV7-3 and TRBJ2-2; 9 bases fit TRBD2. The V segment lost 0 bases and the J segment 4 bases; nucleotides outside the gene matches: 18. Per germline, CDR1 SGHTA and CDR2 FQGTGA. This CDR3 is 21 amino acids long. The CDR3 loop is CASSLTGLGLAIRTGTGELFF. The CDR3 bases are TGTGCCAGCAGCTTAACGGGCCTGGGACTAGCTATACGAACGGGCACCGGGGAGCTGTTTTTT.

The chain carries TRBV27 and TRBJ1-5; TRBD1 is a possible D gene (6 bases). Trimming took 5 bases from V and 0 from J, leaving 17 bases between them. The CDR3 runs 17 residues. CDR1 is MNHEY and CDR2 is SMNVEV in the germline V gene (reference sequence). The CDR3 DNA reads TGTGCCAGCAGTGGAGGCCCGGGACAAAATAGCAATCAGCCCCAGCATTTT. Its protein is CASSGGPGQNSNQPQHF.

The gene calls are TRBV29-1 and TRBJ2-7, with D perhaps assigned TRBD1 or TRBD2 (6 bases each). CDR1 and CDR2 from the germline V gene are SQVTM and ANQGSEA. This CDR3 has 13 amino acids. Between the trimmed V and J ends, which lost 3 bases and 4 bases, there was a span of 13 bases. The CDR3 sequence is CSVEVGGLYEQYF. The DNA of the CDR3 is TGCAGCGTTGAGGTGGGGGGCCTGTACGAGCAGTACTTC.

V gene TRBV5-1 combines with J gene TRBJ2-2, with a possible D match to TRBD1 (5 bases). The V gene's germline CDR1 is SGHRS and CDR2 YFSETQ. The V and J ends lost 0 bases and 3 bases respectively, with 6 bases between them. There are 14 residues in the CDR3. The DNA of the CDR3 is TGCGCCAGCAGCTTGGCCAGGGACACCGGGGAGCTGTTTTTT. Amino acid sequence: CASSLARDTGELFF.

The chain's CDR3 is CASSNGVNSYEQYF. In DNA form, the CDR3 reads TGCGCCAGCAGCAACGGCGTCAACTCCTACGAGCAGTACTTC. The chain recombines TRBV5-1 with TRBJ2-7, with unresolved D. This CDR3 has 14 residues. V was pared by 4 bases and J by 0 bases, with 11 bases between. Germline V lookup: CDR1 SGHRS, CDR2 YFSETQ.

This chain joins TRBV5-4 and TRBJ2-3; D remains unclear. The V end lost 4 bases, the J end lost 2 bases, and 17 bases lay between the germline ends. Germline CDR1 and CDR2: SGHNT and YYREEE (reference sequence). The CDR3 is made up of 16 amino acids. The CDR3 bases are TGTGCCAGCAGCCAAGATGCTAGTCAAGACACAGATACGCAGTATTTT. It specifies CASSQDASQDTDTQYF.

This chain connects TRBV5-6 to TRBJ1-4; D is uncertain. The germline V and J ends were trimmed by 4 bases and 12 bases, with 16 bases remaining between them. Germline V gene data show CDR1 as SGHDT and CDR2 as YYEEEE. CDR3 length: 13 residues. As DNA, the CDR3 is TGTGCCAGCAGCCCTCGCCCAGTGAGTCAACTGTTTTTT. Amino acid sequence: CASSPRPVSQLFF.

V is TRBV4-2 and J is TRBJ2-2, with TRBD2 as a possible D gene (7 bases). There are 16 residues in the CDR3. The V end lost 3 bases, the J end lost 6 bases, and 17 bases lay between the germline ends. In germline, CDR1 is LGHNA, CDR2 YNFKEQ. For the CDR3, the DNA is TGTGCCAGCAGCCAGGGTGGGGGGGCCCTGGCCGGGGAGCTGTTTTTT. It yields the protein CASSQGGGALAGELFF.

The rearrangement uses TRBV14 and TRBJ2-7; 16 nucleotides line up with TRBD2. Germline CDR1 and CDR2: SGHDN and FVKESK. The CDR3 consists of 18 residues. V dropped 4 bases and J dropped 5; count of bases not matched to a gene: 11. This chain's CDR3 is CASSLDSGLAGGQNEQYF. CDR3 sequence (DNA): TGTGCCAGCAGCCTTGATTCGGGACTAGCGGGAGGGCAGAACGAGCAGTACTTC.

The chain joins TRBV29-1 to TRBJ2-1; D gene unclear. The ends were cut back, 2 bases at V and 12 bases at J, with 11 bases in the middle. Germline CDR1 is SQVTM and CDR2 is ANQGSEA. This CDR3 spans 11 amino acids. CDR3 residues: CSVEPGMAQFF. The DNA for the CDR3 is TGCAGCGTTGAACCCGGTATGGCGCAGTTCTTC.

This rearrangement joins TRBV7-2 to TRBJ2-4, with 7 nucleotides matching TRBD2. The CDR3 spans 16 residues. Trimming at V came to 0 bases and at J to 3 bases, leaving 5 bases not matched to a gene. From germline, CDR1 is SGHTA and CDR2 FQGNSA. This CDR3 is CASSLAGGVGKNIQYF. The DNA for the CDR3 is TGTGCCAGCAGCTTAGCGGGGGGGGTAGGCAAAAACATTCAGTACTTC. Based on the CDR3 plus reference TRBV7-2 and TRBJ2-4, the full variable domain is GAGVSQSPSNKVTEKGKDVELRCDPISGHTALYWYRQSLGQGLEFLIYFQGNSAPDKSGLPSDRFSAERTGGSVSTLTIQRTQQEDSAVYLCASSLAGGVGKNIQYFGAGTRLSVL.

This chain links TRBV5-1 with TRBJ2-1, with a possible D match to TRBD2 (5 bases). With 2 bases removed from V and 9 bases from J, the gap between germline ends came to 15 bases. From germline, CDR1 is SGHRS and CDR2 YFSETQ. The CDR3 spans 14 residues. CDR3 in amino acids: CASSFEQPGGEQFF. CDR3 sequence (DNA): TGCGCCAGCAGCTTTGAACAGCCTGGAGGTGAGCAGTTCTTC.

Only a few counts were recorded for this clone. The chain couples TRBV19 to TRBJ2-7; the D gene is possibly TRBD1 (5 bases). The CDR3 covers 11 residues. The germline V gene encodes CDR1 LNHDA and CDR2 SQIVND (reference sequence). The ends were cut back, 5 bases at V and 4 bases at J, with 6 bases in the middle. CDR3 in amino acids: CASSDRYEQYF. In DNA, the CDR3 is TGTGCCAGTAGTGACAGATACGAGCAGTACTTC.

The V call is TRBV19, the J call TRBJ1-5; the D gene is possibly TRBD1 (5 bases). Germline V gene sequence: CDR1 LNHDA, CDR2 SQIVND (reference sequence). The CDR3 contains 15 residues. Trimming took off 6 bases at V and 4 bases at J, with 16 bases between the two ends. This CDR3 is CASRKFGDGNQPQHF. CDR3 bases: TGTGCCAGTAGGAAATTCGGGGACGGAAATCAGCCCCAGCATTTT. Filled out from reference TRBV19 and TRBJ1-5, the complete variable domain reads DGGITQSPKYLFRKEGQNVTLSCEQNLNHDAMYWYRQDPGQGLRLIYYSQIVNDFQKGDIAEGYSVSREKKESFPLTVTSAQKNPTAFYLCASRKFGDGNQPQHFGDGTRLSIL.